These 22 T cell receptor beta chains were all obtained from the same sample, sequenced in a study of CD8+ T cells in alopecia areata. Reverse transcription of extracted RNA yielded cDNA, which provided the sequencing template. Sequencing was performed with immunoSEQ multiplex PCR; in TCRdb, only in-frame clones are kept and a portion is missing. This sample yields roughly 200,000 clones, of which roughly 56% are seen a single time; roughly 5.3% belongs to the top ten. Sequenced sample: CD8+ T cells sorted from blood. The source of these receptors is a human donor in good health.

Note on this clone: Other DNA sequences of this sample code for an identical CDR3. The chain employs TRBV4-1 and TRBJ1-2, with D unresolved. V was trimmed by 0 bases and J by 1 base, leaving 9 bases between them. This CDR3 spans 15 amino acids. Germline CDR1 reads MGHRA; CDR2 reads YSYEKL. CDR3 in amino acids: CASSQDGPYNYGYTF. The DNA for the CDR3 is TGCGCCAGCAGCCAAGATGGGCCTTATAACTATGGCTACACCTTC.

The rearrangement joins TRBV29-1 to TRBJ2-1; 8 bases align to TRBD2. The CDR3 length is 12 residues. The J segment lost 9 bases and the V segment lost 6 bases, leaving 7 bases of the junction unmatched. Germline V gives CDR1 SQVTM, CDR2 ANQGSEA. For the CDR3, the DNA is TGCAGCGTAGCCAGCGGGGGACCTGAGCAGTTCTTC. It encodes CSVASGGPEQFF.

The rearrangement uses TRBV5-6 and TRBJ1-2; 7 nucleotides agree with TRBD1. CDR1 is SGHDT and CDR2 is YYEEEE in the germline V gene. There are 16 residues in the CDR3. The junction had 9 bases not matched to a gene; V was cut back by 0 bases and J by 4 bases. The DNA for the CDR3 is TGTGCCAGCAGCTTGGGAGCAGGGACAGAGGGCTATGGCTACACCTTC. As protein: CASSLGAGTEGYGYTF.

This sequence joins TRBV5-1 and TRBJ1-2, with D perhaps TRBD1 (6 bases). This CDR3 spans 17 amino acids. V was cut by 3 bases and J by 1 base, with 19 bases left in between. CDR1 and CDR2 (germline): SGHRS, YFSETQ. The CDR3 DNA sequence: TGCGCCAGCAGCTCGAGAGCGGGGGGCGACTTTAACTATGGCTACACCTTC. This codes for CASSSRAGGDFNYGYTF.

V is TRBV27 and J is TRBJ1-2; 8 bases agree with TRBD1. The V gene end was trimmed by 5 bases and the J gene end by 6 bases; junction bases not matched to a gene: 11. The CDR3 length is 15 residues. CDR1 and CDR2 from the germline V gene are MNHEY and SMNVEV (reference sequence). The CDR3 region is CASSTGQGLPDGYTF. CDR3 DNA: TGTGCCAGCAGTACCGGACAGGGACTACCAGATGGCTACACCTTC.

The chain has TRBV6-5 and TRBJ2-5; no reliable D call. V lost 8 bases, J lost 5 bases, and 9 bases lay in between. CDR3 length: 11 amino acids. CDR1 is MNHEY, CDR2 SVGAGI, per germline. This chain's CDR3 is CASSEGETQYF. The CDR3 DNA reads TGTGCCAGCTCGGAAGGGGAGACCCAGTACTTC.

J is TRBJ1-1 and V is TRBV29-1, with 11 bases that match TRBD1. V shed 3 bases and J 4 bases; nucleotides not matched to a gene: 7. The CDR3 is made up of 15 amino acids. CDR1 and CDR2 (germline): SQVTM, ANQGSEA. The CDR3 nucleotides are TGCAGCGTTGAGGACAGGGGGCATGACGGCACTGAAGCTTTCTTT. This codes for CSVEDRGHDGTEAFF.

This clone was recorded a few times. The gene calls are TRBV15 and TRBJ1-6; TRBD1 is a possible D gene (5 bases). V dropped 1 base and J dropped 8 bases, with 15 bases sitting between them. The germline V gene has CDR1 LNHNV and CDR2 YYDKDF (reference sequence). This CDR3 has 16 residues. The CDR3 DNA follows: TGTGCCACCAGCAGAGCACGGGACCTAGGGGATTCACCCCTCCACTTT. This encodes CATSRARDLGDSPLHF.

With respect to this clone: Relative to the germline gene, one junction end is altered; a read error may explain this. The CDR3 DNA follows: TGCAGCGTTAAAGACGCGACAAGCCGATACTATGGCTACACCTTC. This encodes CSVKDATSRYYGYTF. The V and J genes are TRBV29-1 and TRBJ1-2; D unclear. Germline CDR1 SQVTM, CDR2 ANQGSEA. CDR3 size: 15 residues.

This rearrangement joins TRBV27 to TRBJ1-6; 8 nucleotides match TRBD1. This CDR3 spans 15 amino acids. Trimming cost V 4 bases and J 5 bases; bases outside gene matches: 4. CDR1 and CDR2 from the germline V gene are MNHEY and SMNVEV (reference sequence). The CDR3: CASSWGTGNNSPLHF. The CDR3 DNA reads as TGTGCCAGCAGTTGGGGGACAGGCAATAATTCACCCCTCCACTTT.

The chain links TRBV10-3 to TRBJ2-1; a weak D match, TRBD1 (6 bases). The V and J ends lost 3 bases and 6 bases respectively, with 12 bases between them. This CDR3 contains 14 residues. CDR1 is ENHRY, CDR2 SYGVKD, per germline. CDR3 in amino acids: CAISEGTLLNEQFF. The DNA for the CDR3 is TGTGCCATCAGTGAAGGGACACTGCTCAATGAGCAGTTCTTC.

The CDR3 sequence: CASSLVMAGGSYEQYF. The DNA of the CDR3 is TGTGCCAGCAGCTTAGTAATGGCGGGGGGATCCTACGAGCAGTACTTC. This chain joins TRBV7-2 and TRBJ2-7, with 8 positions matching TRBD2. CDR1 and CDR2 from the germline V gene are SGHTA and FQGNSA. The CDR3 has 16 residues. Trimming cost V 1 base and J 1 base; bases outside gene matches: 6.

On this clone: Germline is not matched at one junction end, which may reflect a read error. This chain uses TRBV29-1 with TRBJ1-3; D is unresolved. The CDR3 is 11 amino acids. CDR1 SQVTM and CDR2 ANQGSEA come from the germline V gene. CDR3 loop: CSAQSGSTIYF. The CDR3 DNA reads as TGCAGCGCCCAGTCAGGAAGCACCATATATTTT.

This chain uses TRBV25-1 with TRBJ2-1; D is undetermined. Germline-derived CDR1 and CDR2 are MGHDK and SYGVNS. V gave up 1 base and J gave up 2 bases, with 6 bases separating them. This CDR3 contains 14 residues. CDR3 in DNA: TGTGCCAGCAGTGAATGGGATCCCTACAATGAGCAGTTCTTC. This encodes CASSEWDPYNEQFF.

The rearrangement joins TRBV7-6 to TRBJ1-2; TRBD1 matches at 10 bases. V trimming: 1 base; J trimming: 4 bases; junction bases outside the gene matches: 12. The V gene's germline CDR1 is SGHVS and CDR2 FNYEAQ. The CDR3 loop spans 18 amino acids. CDR3: CASSLETGTGALGYGYTF. CDR3 sequence (DNA): TGTGCCAGCAGCTTAGAAACCGGGACAGGGGCCCTTGGCTATGGCTACACCTTC.

The chain is built from TRBV13 and TRBJ1-1, with D possibly TRBD1 on 6 matching bases. Germline CDR1 reads PRHDT; CDR2 reads FYEKMQ (reference sequence). The CDR3 is made up of 12 amino acids. V gave up 10 bases and J gave up 8 bases, with 17 bases separating them. CDR3 nucleotides: TGTGCCACCGGCCCTCAGGGGCCCGAAGCTTTCTTT. Translation gives CATGPQGPEAFF.

The genes are TRBV5-6 and TRBJ2-5; TRBD1 agrees at 8 bases. This CDR3 region has 15 residues. Per the germline V gene, CDR1 is SGHDT and CDR2 is YYEEEE. J gave up 10 bases and V 4 bases, and 15 bases lay outside the gene matches. In DNA, the CDR3 is TGTGCCAGCAGCCTCCGGGACAGGCGGCTACAGGACCAGTACTTC. It specifies CASSLRDRRLQDQYF. Full variable domain (rest looked up from reference TRBV5-6 and TRBJ2-5): DAGVTQSPTHLIKTRGQQVTLRCSPKSGHDTVSWYQQALGQGPQFIFQYYEEEERQRGNFPDRFSGHQFPNYSSELNVNALLLGDSALYLCASSLRDRRLQDQYFGPGTRLLVL.

CDR3 in amino acids: CASSPRKPADTQYF. Here the CDR3 DNA reads TGTGCCAGCAGTCCAAGGAAACCTGCGGATACGCAGTATTTT. This chain joins TRBV6-6 and TRBJ2-3, with D hard to call. Germline lookup yields CDR1 MNHNY and CDR2 SVGAGI (reference sequence). The CDR3 totals 14 residues. The ends were cut back, 5 bases at V and 6 bases at J, with 15 bases in the middle.

This chain links TRBV7-7 with TRBJ2-5; 9 bases are shared with TRBD1. Trimming at V came to 6 bases and at J to 3 bases, leaving 8 bases not matched to a gene. CDR3 length: 15 amino acids. CDR1 and CDR2 from the germline V gene are SSHAT and FNYEAQ (reference sequence). This chain's CDR3 is CASSSGQGKKETQYF. The CDR3 bases are TGTGCCAGCAGTTCAGGACAGGGGAAGAAAGAGACCCAGTACTTC.

V usage is TRBV11-2 and J usage is TRBJ1-5; TRBD1 is a possible D gene (5 bases). CDR1 is SGHAT, CDR2 FQNNGV, per germline. Trimming left V 5 bases short and J 7 bases short, with 15 bases between. This CDR3 region has 14 residues. DNA of the CDR3: TGTGCCAGCAGCCCACGTCTAGGGGTCCAGCCCCAGCATTTT. Its translation: CASSPRLGVQPQHF.

The chain carries TRBV13 and TRBJ2-5; D might be TRBD1 (5 bases). V dropped 9 bases and J dropped 4 bases, with 6 bases sitting between them. From germline, CDR1 is PRHDT and CDR2 FYEKMQ (reference sequence). The length of the CDR3 is 10 residues. CDR3 protein: CASRGETQYF. CDR3 in DNA: TGTGCCAGTAGGGGAGAGACCCAGTACTTC.

The chain uses TRBV5-8 and TRBJ1-1; 10 nucleotides align to TRBD1. Germline loops: CDR1 SGHTS, CDR2 YDEGEE. The CDR3 totals 14 residues. The V segment lost 3 bases and the J segment 5 bases; nucleotides outside the gene matches: 4. The CDR3 DNA sequence: TGTGCCAGCAGCTGGGGGACAGGGGAAACTGAAGCTTTCTTT. This translates into CASSWGTGETEAFF. The whole variable domain, remainder taken from reference TRBV5-8 and TRBJ1-1, is EAGVTQSPTHLIKTRGQQATLRCSPISGHTSVYWYQQALGLGLQFLLWYDEGEERNRGNFPPRFSGRQFPNYSSELNVNALELEDSALYLCASSWGTGETEAFFGQGTRLTVV.